The T cell receptor (beta chain) under discussion was sequenced for a study of vaccination effects on CD4 cells after COVID-19. Study background: A couple of convalescent patients provided samples 16 days and one week prevaccination.

Here immunoSEQ multiplex PCR was the method, and the copy in TCRdb shows in-frame clones only, minus some. This table holds 22,000 or so clones, around 74% found once. This CDR3 is 16 amino acids long. Germline loops: CDR1 KGHSH, CDR2 LQKENI. V dropped 3 bases and J dropped 3 bases, with 14 bases sitting between them. Before sequencing, viral peptide pools were used by the ViraFEST assay to expand antigen-specific CD4+ T cells. Once cultured for about 9 days, the cells underwent separation to obtain CD4+ T cells. Infection with SARS-CoV-2 occurred in the person between March and December 2020, and PCR confirmed it. In regard to this clone: Antigen: not known.

The genes are TRBV18 and TRBJ2-2, with D possibly called TRBD1 or TRBD2 (6 bases each). The TCR sequence derives from a human donor who had a prior SARS-CoV-2 infection. The specimen was CD4+ T cells from PBMCs cultured with a peptide pool, collected before COVID-19 vaccination. CDR3 bases: TGTGCCAGCTCACCCCGCCGGGGGCCGGACACCGGGGAGCTGTTTTTT. This codes for CASSPRRGPDTGELFF.